These 11 T cell receptor beta chains were sequenced from one sample in a study of blood T cell repertoires in COVID-19 (TCRdb year 2020). The library was produced with the immunoSEQ multiplex PCR assay. TCRdb re-hosts the immuneACCESS table, in-frame sequences only. Its copies lack some clones; in the studies checked, an unresolved V gene accounts for under half of them, and the cause for the rest is not known. The sample has under 300,000 clones on record, about 88% of them singletons. The ten biggest clones cover 4% to 5% of the sample. The sample taken for sequencing was peripheral blood. These receptors originate from a woman aged 35 to 49 who had recovered from COVID-19.

The chain links TRBV4-1 to TRBJ2-1; 11 nucleotides line up with TRBD2. The germline gives CDR1 MGHRA, CDR2 YSYEKL. Unmatched junction bases numbered 8, after V lost 2 bases and J lost 11 bases. This CDR3 spans 15 amino acids. Here the CDR3 reads CASSQTTSGNPQQFF. As DNA, the CDR3 is TGCGCCAGCAGCCAAACGACTAGCGGGAACCCTCAGCAGTTCTTC.

This sequence joins TRBV27 and TRBJ1-6; 9 bases are a match to TRBD1. CDR1 and CDR2 from the germline V gene are MNHEY and SMNVEV (reference sequence). The CDR3 length is 16 residues. The ends lost 5 bases at V and 4 bases at J; junction bases unmatched: 6. The CDR3 coding sequence is TGTGCCAGCAGTACGTCCGGGACAGGGTATAATTCACCCCTCCACTTT. Amino acids: CASSTSGTGYNSPLHF.

The CDR3 DNA reads TGTGCCAGCAGCCAAATCCGGGACTCTACTCGCGGGGAGCTGTTTTTT. It specifies CASSQIRDSTRGELFF. The genes are TRBV4-2 and TRBJ2-2; the D gene is possibly TRBD2 (6 bases). V lost 2 bases to trimming and J lost 7 bases, with 17 bases between them. CDR3 size: 16 residues. The germline V gene has CDR1 LGHNA and CDR2 YNFKEQ.

This chain uses TRBV9 with TRBJ1-1, with a possible D match to TRBD1 (5 bases). Trimming took off 0 bases at V and 4 bases at J, with 16 bases between the two ends. The length of the CDR3 is 16 residues. CDR1 is SGDLS, CDR2 YYNGEE, per germline. The CDR3 region is CASSVDIMGQGTEAFF. The DNA of the CDR3 is TGTGCCAGCAGCGTAGATATAATGGGCCAGGGCACTGAAGCTTTCTTT. The whole variable domain, remainder taken from reference TRBV9 and TRBJ1-1, is DSGVTQTPKHLITATGQRVTLRCSPRSGDLSVYWYQQSLDQGLQFLIQYYNGEERAKGNILERFSAQQFPDLHSELNLSSLELGDSALYFCASSVDIMGQGTEAFFGQGTRLTVV.

V gene TRBV6-1 combines with J gene TRBJ1-6; 7 nucleotides align to TRBD1. The CDR3 extends over 15 amino acids. V shed 2 bases, J shed 7 bases, and the junction held 5 bases outside the gene matches. Looked up from germline, CDR1 is MNHNS and CDR2 is SASEGT. The chain's CDR3 is CASSERQGGNSPLHF. The DNA of the CDR3 is TGTGCCAGCAGTGAACGCCAGGGGGGAAATTCACCCCTCCACTTT.

This clone occurred a few times. The chain recombines TRBV2 with TRBJ2-1, with 7 bases identical to TRBD2. Losses at the gene ends were 6 bases for V and 5 bases for J; bases not matched to a gene: 10. Germline V CDR1 and CDR2: SNHLY, FYNNEI. The CDR3 extends over 15 amino acids. CDR3 in DNA: TGTGCCAGCAGAACAGTGTTGGGAGGGGACAATGAGCAGTTCTTC. Its translation: CASRTVLGGDNEQFF.

V usage is TRBV4-3 and J usage is TRBJ2-3; maybe TRBD1 (5 bases). CDR3 length: 14 amino acids. V lost 0 bases, J lost 7 bases, and 11 bases lay in between. From germline, CDR1 is LGHNA and CDR2 YSLEER. As DNA, the CDR3 is TGCGCCAGCAGCCAAGAAGTGGGGCTTAATACGCAGTATTTT. Translation: CASSQEVGLNTQYF.

This chain links TRBV6-5 with TRBJ2-2, with 11 bases identical to TRBD2. V was pared by 4 bases and J by 0 bases, with 1 base of the junction left unmatched. CDR3 length: 16 residues. Germline V lookup: CDR1 MNHEY, CDR2 SVGAGI. The CDR3 bases are TGTGCCAGCAGTTTAGCGGGAGGGCCGAACACCGGGGAGCTGTTTTTT. Protein sequence: CASSLAGGPNTGELFF.

The V gene is TRBV6-5, the J gene TRBJ1-1, with 8 bases aligning to TRBD1. The CDR3 spans 14 residues. J lost 4 bases, V lost 2 bases, and 3 bases had no gene match. CDR1 and CDR2 from the germline V gene are MNHEY and SVGAGI. CDR3 DNA sequence: TGTGCCAGCAGTTACAGACAGGGGAGCACTGAAGCTTTCTTT. The encoded protein is CASSYRQGSTEAFF.

The chain combines TRBV27 with TRBJ2-1; a possible D gene is TRBD2 (5 bases). The CDR3 has 15 residues. V shed 5 bases and J shed 4 bases, with 15 bases lying between them. Per germline, CDR1 MNHEY and CDR2 SMNVEV (reference sequence). In nucleotides, the CDR3 is TGTGCCAGCAGTCCCAAGTGGGAGCGGTACAATGAGCAGTTCTTC. This codes for CASSPKWERYNEQFF.

V gene TRBV28 combines with J gene TRBJ2-7; 10 nucleotides align to TRBD2. This CDR3 has 15 amino acids. Germline V gene lookup returns CDR1 MDHEN and CDR2 SYDVKM. V lost 1 base, J lost 3 bases, and 3 bases stayed unmatched. The CDR3 coding sequence is TGTGCCAGCAGTTTATACTCTAGCGGGAGCTACGAGCAGTACGTC. Translating gives CASSLYSSGSYEQYV.